A selection of T cell receptor beta chains follows, all from one sample in a study of blood T cell repertoires in COVID-19. Only in-frame clones appear in the TCRdb table, and some are missing; sequencing was by immunoSEQ multiplex PCR. This table has around 140,000 clones, roughly 84% appearing once. Sequenced sample: peripheral blood. The receptors were sampled from a human donor in a cohort sampled during active COVID-19. Both conserved end residues are part of each CDR3. A D gene is named only where the DNA matches it firmly. Size tells how often a clone was seen (once, few, many) or the class of an expanded clone, and some rows leave it out.

j_call	d_call	clone_size	v_call	cdr3_nt	cdr3_aa
TRBJ2-1	-	-	TRBV3-1/TRBV3-2	TGTGCCAGCAGCCAAGATAGGGGCTCCTACAATGAGCAGTTCTTC	CASSQDRGSYNEQFF
TRBJ2-6	TRBD1	-	TRBV10-3	TGTGCCATCAGTGGAGGGGGACAGTCCTCTGGGGCCAACGTCCTGACTTTC	CAISGGGQSSGANVLTF
TRBJ1-1	-	-	TRBV5-1	TGCGCCAGCAGCTTCAGTTCCATGAACACTGAAGCTTTCTTT	CASSFSSMNTEAFF
TRBJ2-3	-	-	TRBV11-2	TGTGCCAGCAGCTCAAATAAAGCGAAGGCAGATACGCAGTATTTT	CASSSNKAKADTQYF
TRBJ1-2	TRBD1	-	TRBV7-2	TGTGCCAGCAGCTTAGTCGGGGGACAGGGGCTGGGCTATGGCTACACCTTC	CASSLVGGQGLGYGYTF
TRBJ2-1	-	-	TRBV4-3	TGCGCCAGCAGCCAAGCGGCAGGCAATTCCTACAATGAGCAGTTCTTC	CASSQAAGNSYNEQFF
TRBJ1-2	-	few	TRBV4-2	TGTGCCAGCAGCCAACGGGGCTATGGCTACACCTTC	CASSQRGYGYTF
TRBJ2-7	TRBD2	-	TRBV3-1/TRBV3-2	TGTGCCAGCGAGGGACTAGCGGGGGGCTACGAGCAGTACTTC	CASEGLAGGYEQYF
TRBJ1-6	TRBD1	-	TRBV4-3	TGCGCCAGCAGCCAAGAGCACAGGGGGTCGAATTCACCCCTCCACTTT	CASSQEHRGSNSPLHF
TRBJ2-5	-	-	TRBV5-1	TGCGCCAGCAGCTTGGGCCGGGGGCAAGAGACCCAGTACTTC	CASSLGRGQETQYF
TRBJ1-5	-	-	TRBV6-2/TRBV6-3	TGTGCCAGCAGCCAGTCACGGAATCAGCCCCAGCATTTT	CASSQSRNQPQHF
TRBJ2-3	TRBD2	-	TRBV18	TGTGCCAGCTCCGCCGGATTAGCGGGGACCACAGATACGCAGTATTTT	CASSAGLAGTTDTQYF
TRBJ1-2	TRBD1	once	TRBV30	TGTGCCTGGAGCTCTCCGGGACAGGGTGGGTATGGCTACACCTTC	CAWSSPGQGGYGYTF
TRBJ2-2	TRBD2	-	TRBV5-1	TGCGCCAGCAGCTTGGGGCTAGCGGGGACCGCAGAGGGGGAGCTGTTTTTT	CASSLGLAGTAEGELFF
TRBJ2-7	TRBD1	-	TRBV11-2	TGTGCCAGCAGCTCCTGGACAGGCTCCTACGAGCAGTACTTC	CASSSWTGSYEQYF
TRBJ2-3	-	once	TRBV7-7	TGTGCTAGCAGTAAACAGGGGACTAGCACAGATACGCAGTATTTT	CASSKQGTSTDTQYF
TRBJ1-2	TRBD1	-	TRBV2	TGTGCCAGCAGGGAGGGACAGGTCTATGGCTACACCTTC	CASREGQVYGYTF
TRBJ1-2	-	-	TRBV5-3	TGTGCCAGAATCAATAGCCCCACAGGGCCAAACTATGGCTACACCTTC	CARINSPTGPNYGYTF
TRBJ2-2	-	-	TRBV10-3	TGTGCCATCGAGGCAGGGCGGACCGGGGAGCTGTTTTTT	CAIEAGRTGELFF
TRBJ1-4	TRBD1	-	TRBV2	TGTGCCAGCCGGGACAGGGGTTATGAAAAACTGTTTTTT	CASRDRGYEKLFF
TRBJ1-1	-	-	TRBV11-3	TGTGCCAGCAGCTTAGGGGACGGGGGGGCCCTGACAGCTTTCTTT	CASSLGDGGALTAFF
TRBJ1-2	TRBD1	-	TRBV7-2	TGTGCCAGCAGCAGCTCCGGGACAGGGTTTCTTGGCTACACCTTC	CASSSSGTGFLGYTF
TRBJ2-4	-	once	TRBV4-3	TGCGCCAGCAGCCAACTGGGGGGCAAAAACATTCAGTACTTC	CASSQLGGKNIQYF
TRBJ1-4	-	-	TRBV5-4	TGTGCCAGCAGCTTGGGCAGTGCAACTAATGAAAAACTGTTTTTT	CASSLGSATNEKLFF
TRBJ1-4	TRBD1	-	TRBV6-4	TGTGCCAGCAGTGATAAGGCGGGACAGGGGGCTTTGGGAAAACTGTTTTTT	CASSDKAGQGALGKLFF
TRBJ1-1	TRBD1	few	TRBV7-2	TGTGCCAGCAGCGCCCAGGGGGGGAACACTGAAGCTTTCTTT	CASSAQGGNTEAFF
TRBJ1-4	-	-	TRBV19	TGTGCCAGTAGTCTACTCAGGGGTCAGGGTAATGAAAAACTGTTTTTT	CASSLLRGQGNEKLFF
TRBJ1-3	-	-	TRBV15	TGTGCCACGACCAAGCGCTCTGGAAACACCATATATTTT	CATTKRSGNTIYF
TRBJ2-3	TRBD1	-	TRBV11-2	TGTGCCAGCAGCTCCCGACAGGGTAGCACAGATACGCAGTATTTT	CASSSRQGSTDTQYF
TRBJ1-1	TRBD1	-	TRBV5-1	TGCGCCAGCAGCCCGACAGGGACCACTGAAGCTTTCTTT	CASSPTGTTEAFF
TRBJ1-1	-	-	TRBV12-5	TGTGCTAGTGGTTTGGGGGGCCCGGACACTGAAGCTTTCTTT	CASGLGGPDTEAFF
TRBJ1-1	TRBD1	once	TRBV5-1	TGCGCCAGCAGAGAAGGGGGCGCAAGCACTGAAGCTTTCTTT	CASREGGASTEAFF
TRBJ1-5	-	-	TRBV2	TGTGCCAGCTCTCGAGGAGAGAATCAGCCCCAGCATTTT	CASSRGENQPQHF
TRBJ1-1	-	-	TRBV5-1	TGCGCCAGCAGCGCGTCTGGGGCTGGCACTGAAGCTTTCTTT	CASSASGAGTEAFF
TRBJ1-6	-	-	TRBV6-5	TGTGCCAGCAGTCCAGACTTCCCCGATAATTCACCCCTCCACTTT	CASSPDFPDNSPLHF
TRBJ2-1	-	-	TRBV19	TGTGCCAGTAGTATCAGCGACCGAGCCAGCCCCCCCTACAATGAGCAGTTCTTC	CASSISDRASPPYNEQFF
TRBJ2-3	TRBD2	-	TRBV19	TGTGCCAGTAGTATGACTAGCATGTCAGATACGCAGTATTTT	CASSMTSMSDTQYF
TRBJ2-1	-	-	TRBV19	TGTGCCAGTAGTCAACGGACTCGAAGCCCAACAAAGGGGCAGTTCTTC	CASSQRTRSPTKGQFF
TRBJ1-2	-	-	TRBV18	TGTGCCAGCTCACAGCCTTTCAGCGGAAGAAACTATGGCTACACCTTC	CASSQPFSGRNYGYTF
TRBJ2-1	TRBD1	-	TRBV5-1	TGCGCCAGCAGCTTGGGACAGGGGTACAATGAGCAGTTCTTC	CASSLGQGYNEQFF
TRBJ2-4	-	once	TRBV19	TGTGCCAGTAGTTATGAGGGCCCGGGCAAAAACATTCAGTACTTC	CASSYEGPGKNIQYF
TRBJ1-3	-	-	TRBV7-2	TGTGCCAGCAGCCCGCGAGGTATAGCAGGAAACACCATATATTTT	CASSPRGIAGNTIYF
TRBJ2-5	TRBD2	once	TRBV3-1/TRBV3-2	TGTGCCAGCAGCCCGGAGTGGGGGGGAGGGGAGACCCAGTACTTC	CASSPEWGGGETQYF
TRBJ1-3	-	-	TRBV4-1	TGCGCCAGCAGCCGGAACCCGGGACTCTATGGAAACACCATATATTTT	CASSRNPGLYGNTIYF
TRBJ2-3	-	-	TRBV10-3	TGTGCCATCAGTGAGGGTCAGGTCACAGATACGCAGTATTTT	CAISEGQVTDTQYF
TRBJ1-2	-	-	TRBV4-1	TGCGCCAGCAGCCAAAGAGTGGAGGGTGGCTACACCTTC	CASSQRVEGGYTF